The T cell receptor (beta chain) under discussion was sequenced for a study of blood T cell repertoires in COVID-19. Turning to the study itself: The United States, Italy and Spain were the sources of the acute and convalescent COVID-19 samples. T cells, B-cell-depleted T cells, or PBMCs provided the cDNA or gDNA that served as material.

As processed by the authors: Cell counts per sample came from amplifying reference gene primers. The table came from immunoSEQ multiplex PCR; TCRdb's copy has only in-frame clones and leaves some out. That table is the source of V, J and clone size, and D and trimming were worked out from the DNA. The data show 250,000 to 300,000 clones, about 85% seen once. Trimming cost V 4 bases and J 6 bases; bases outside gene matches: 8. Germline CDR1 reads SGHNT; CDR2 reads YYREEE (reference sequence). The CDR3 runs 15 residues. This chain joins TRBV5-4 and TRBJ2-2; 8 bases are shared with TRBD2. The receptor was isolated from a man aged 18 to 29 with active or convalescent COVID-19. The specimen sequenced was peripheral blood. The chain's CDR3 is CASSRGTRDSGELFF. In nucleotides, the CDR3 is TGTGCCAGCAGCCGTGGGACTAGAGATTCCGGGGAGCTGTTTTTT.